This TCR beta chain originates from a study of CD8+ T cells in alopecia areata. This CDR3 has 14 amino acids. The J segment lost 1 base and the V segment lost 2 bases, leaving 4 bases of the junction unmatched. Looked up from germline, CDR1 is GTSNPN and CDR2 is SVGIG (reference sequence). cDNA reverse transcribed from extracted RNA served as the sequencing template. Profiled with immunoSEQ multiplex PCR; TCRdb holds only in-frame clones, not every one. There are around 250,000 clones in the sample; roughly two thirds occur only once, and more than 0.95% lies in the top ten. V is TRBV30 and J is TRBJ1-2; 7 nucleotides line up with TRBD1. The sequenced sample was CD4+ T cells sorted from blood, obtained at week 0. This receptor was identified in a human donor with alopecia areata. The CDR3 DNA is TGTGCCTGGAGTTGGACAGGAGTTAACTATGGCTACACCTTC. Translated, it gives CAWSWTGVNYGYTF.